This record covers a single TCR beta chain. Antigen unknown. This entry comes from a study of T cell responses to AZD1222 COVID-19 vaccine. Study-wide results and limits: Reports indicate that nearly half of spike-specific TCRs are directed at unmutated variant regions. The donor cohort was predominantly white British with a female majority, and clonal diversity may have been underestimated.

The CDR3 extends over 13 amino acids. The V gene lost 1 base and the J gene lost 6 bases, with 7 bases spanning the gap. CDR1 and CDR2 (germline): SGHTA, FQGTGA. The protocol was immunoSEQ multiplex PCR, while the TCRdb copy is restricted to in-frame clones and leaves out a portion. The sample carries some 130,000 clones, roughly 93% recorded once. The sequence came from an adult who received the AZD1222 COVID-19 vaccine. The source was peripheral blood, collected 28 days after the second AZD1222 dose. The chain carries TRBV7-3 and TRBJ1-5, with D perhaps TRBD1 (6 bases). CDR3 protein: CASSLKGGQPQHF. Written as DNA, the CDR3 is TGTGCCAGCAGCTTAAAGGGGGGTCAGCCCCAGCATTTT.